The next 32 T cell receptor beta chains were all read from a single sample in a study of blood T cells in healthy people across ages. The second PCR ran about 6 to 12 cycles with a sample-barcoded 5' primer and J-beta primers. TCRdb re-analysed the 5' RACE reads in MiXCR, keeping a single row per CDR3 protein. The table records 800,000 to 950,000 distinct CDR3 sequences, around 36% of them present only once. Material: blood. All receptors derive from a man younger than 35 in good health.

This clonotype was detected a few times. The J gene is TRBJ2-7, the V gene TRBV5-6, with 10 bases matching TRBD2. The V gene's germline CDR1 is SGHDT and CDR2 YYEEEE. V lost 2 bases to trimming and J lost 3 bases; unmatched junction nucleotides: 11. There are 17 residues in the CDR3. The CDR3 region is CASSFTVGTSEDYEQYF. In DNA form, the CDR3 reads TGTGCCAGCAGCTTTACAGTTGGGACTAGCGAGGACTACGAGCAGTACTTC. The complete variable domain, with remaining parts taken from reference TRBV5-6 and TRBJ2-7, reads DAGVTQSPTHLIKTRGQQVTLRCSPKSGHDTVSWYQQALGQGPQFIFQYYEEEERQRGNFPDRFSGHQFPNYSSELNVNALLLGDSALYLCASSFTVGTSEDYEQYFGPGTRLTVT.

This clonotype has a single count. V gene TRBV27 combines with J gene TRBJ2-5; weak D call: TRBD2 (6 bases). CDR3 length: 13 amino acids. Deletions cut 8 bases from V and 4 bases from J, with 14 bases between. Germline loops: CDR1 MNHEY, CDR2 SMNVEV (reference sequence). The CDR3 loop reads CASGILAPETQYF. The CDR3 nucleotides read TGTGCCAGCGGTATACTAGCCCCAGAGACCCAGTACTTC.

There are a few counts of this clonotype. The chain links TRBV5-7 to TRBJ2-1; TRBD1 matches at 9 bases. TRBV5-7 is identified as an open reading frame with a role that is uncertain. CDR3 length: 17 amino acids. Losses at the gene ends were 5 bases for V and 2 bases for J; bases not matched to a gene: 11. The CDR3 nucleotides are TGTGCCAGCAGATGGGACAGGGAAAGTTCGGCCTACAATGAGCAGTTCTTC. Residues: CASRWDRESSAYNEQFF.

V and J are TRBV20-1 and TRBJ1-6; TRBD1 agrees at 9 bases. Trimming took 6 bases from V and 10 from J; bases not matched to a gene: 16. From germline, CDR1 is DFQATT and CDR2 SNEGSKA (reference sequence). The CDR3 covers 16 residues. The CDR3 loop reads CSAQQPRGQGDSPLHF. The CDR3 DNA reads as TGCAGTGCGCAGCAGCCTAGGGGACAGGGTGACTCACCCCTCCACTTT.

As concerns this clonotype: One end of the junction does not line up with germline, which may come from a read error. The V call is TRBV20-1, the J call TRBJ1-1, with TRBD1 as a possible D gene (6 bases). The CDR3 has 15 amino acids. Germline loops: CDR1 DFQATT, CDR2 SNEGSKA (reference sequence). CDR3 loop: CSARDLGAPNAEAFF. CDR3 bases: TGCAGTGCTAGAGATCTGGGGGCCCCGAACGCTGAAGCTTTCTTT.

This clonotype was seen repeatedly, ten times or more. This chain joins TRBV29-1 and TRBJ2-3, with TRBD2 matching over 7 bases. This CDR3 is built from 12 residues. CDR1 and CDR2 from the germline V gene are SQVTM and ANQGSEA. J was trimmed by 4 bases and V by 6 bases; bases with no gene match: 4. CDR3 DNA sequence: TGCAGCGTCCCCACTAGCGCAGATACGCAGTATTTT. Protein product: CSVPTSADTQYF.

In its sample, this clonotype was seen once. One end of the junction varies from germline; a read error may be responsible. This chain connects TRBV7-9 to TRBJ2-3, with TRBD1 identical over 7 bases. The CDR3 is made up of 16 amino acids. The germline V gene encodes CDR1 SEHNR and CDR2 FQNEAQ (reference sequence). CDR3 loop: CASSPQTGTPTDMQYF. The CDR3 DNA sequence: TGTGCCAGCAGCCCCCAGACAGGGACCCCCACAGATATGCAGTATTTT.

This chain uses TRBV28 with TRBJ1-2; the D gene is possibly TRBD1 (5 bases). This CDR3 has 12 amino acids. The V gene's germline CDR1 is MDHEN and CDR2 SYDVKM. V was clipped by 5 bases and J by 8 bases, with 12 bases between them. The CDR3 DNA follows: TGTGCCAGCAGTCCCGGGGCCCAGGGCTACACCTTC. It encodes CASSPGAQGYTF.

The table lists this clonotype with a few counts. The rearrangement uses TRBV3-1 and TRBJ2-5, with D unresolved. The J call may be in error: the DNA end matches TRBJ2-7 better. The CDR3 runs 14 residues. The germline V gene has CDR1 LGHDT and CDR2 YNNKEL (reference sequence). CDR3 nucleotides: TGTGCCAGCAGCCTCACCTCAGAAGCTTACGAGCAGTACTTC. Translated: CASSLTSEAYEQYF.

This clonotype was counted a few times. The chain employs TRBV12-3 or TRBV12-4 and TRBJ1-6; D is possibly TRBD1 (5 bases). The CDR3 loop spans 12 amino acids. The germline V and J ends were trimmed by 3 bases and 15 bases, with 12 bases remaining between them. CDR3 sequence: CASSLAQGFLHF. The CDR3 coding sequence is TGTGCCAGCAGTTTGGCCCAGGGTTTCCTCCACTTT.

The chain carries TRBV4-2 and TRBJ2-4, with 10 bases lining up with TRBD2. V shed 2 bases and J 8 bases; nucleotides not matched to a gene: 12. There are 17 residues in the CDR3. Germline-derived CDR1 and CDR2 are LGHNA and YNFKEQ. The CDR3 region has the DNA TGTGCCAGCAGCCAACGCACGGAGCGGGGGGGCCGACACATTCAGTACTTC. Protein sequence: CASSQRTERGGRHIQYF.

V and J are TRBV12-3 or TRBV12-4 and TRBJ2-3; D is ambiguous. V shed 1 base and J shed 5 bases, with 13 bases lying between them. This CDR3 has 15 residues. CDR3 coding DNA: TGTGCCAGCAGTTTAGGGTCCGGGTCACAAGATACGCAGTATTTT. Translated: CASSLGSGSQDTQYF.

With respect to this clonotype: Mismatch with germline at one junction end may stem from a read error. The chain joins TRBV9 to TRBJ1-2, with 8 bases fitting TRBD1. The CDR3 is made up of 14 amino acids. The germline gives CDR1 SGDLS, CDR2 YYNGEE. The CDR3 sequence is CVSSTGQDSYGYTF. The CDR3 DNA sequence: TGTGTCAGCAGCACGGGACAGGACTCCTATGGCTACACCTTC.

The chain links TRBV5-1 to TRBJ2-2, with a tentative D call TRBD1 (7 bases). With 1 base removed from V and 10 bases from J, the gap between germline ends came to 17 bases. This CDR3 spans 15 amino acids. CDR1 is SGHRS and CDR2 is YFSETQ in the germline V gene. The CDR3 protein is CASSLFQGGYEELFF. The CDR3 DNA reads as TGCGCCAGCAGCTTGTTCCAGGGGGGCTATGAGGAGCTGTTTTTT. Complete variable domain (other parts from reference TRBV5-1 and TRBJ2-2): KAGVTQTPRYLIKTRGQQVTLSCSPISGHRSVSWYQQTPGQGLQFLFEYFSETQRNKGNFPGRFSGRQFSNSRSEMNVSTLELGDSALYLCASSLFQGGYEELFFGEGSRLTVL.

The chain couples TRBV29-1 to TRBJ2-7; 8 nucleotides agree with TRBD2. Germline-derived CDR1 and CDR2 are SQVTM and ANQGSEA. The CDR3 sequence is 12 residues long. After removal of 6 bases from V and 3 bases from J, the junction contained 4 bases not matched to a gene. In nucleotides, the CDR3 is TGCAGCGTGACGGGACTAGTCTACGAGCAGTACTTC. Its translation: CSVTGLVYEQYF.

Worth noting for this clonotype: A read error may explain this, as a much larger clone is one base away. The chain carries TRBV20-1 and TRBJ2-5; TRBD1 agrees at 7 bases. With V trimmed by 8 bases and J by 11 bases, 23 bases remained unmatched. In germline, CDR1 is DFQATT, CDR2 SNEGSKA (reference sequence). This CDR3 has 15 residues. CDR3 sequence reads: CSSTDRQGVDNEQYF. CDR3 nucleotide sequence: TGCAGTTCAACGGATAGACAGGGTGTAGACAATGAGCAGTACTTC.

The V call is TRBV7-9, the J call TRBJ2-5; 8 bases align to TRBD2. The CDR3 loop spans 15 amino acids. V lost 5 bases, J lost 4 bases, and 9 bases stayed unmatched. Per germline, CDR1 SEHNR and CDR2 FQNEAQ (reference sequence). The CDR3 loop reads CASSPRERGRETQYF. CDR3 coding DNA: TGTGCCAGCAGCCCTCGGGAGCGGGGGAGAGAGACCCAGTACTTC.

This sequence joins TRBV27 and TRBJ1-1; D call uncertain. Trimming stripped 7 bases from V and 7 bases from J, with 25 bases between. This CDR3 is 16 amino acids long. From germline, CDR1 is MNHEY and CDR2 SMNVEV (reference sequence). CDR3 in amino acids: CASTNRRPGRTHEAFF. CDR3 nucleotides: TGTGCCAGCACCAATCGTCGGCCAGGACGGACCCATGAAGCTTTCTTT.

This clonotype was seen more than once but under ten times. The chain carries TRBV12-3 or TRBV12-4 and TRBJ1-1; D gene unclear. Trimming took off 2 bases at V and 6 bases at J, with 10 bases between the two ends. The CDR3 runs to 13 residues. DNA of the CDR3: TGTGCCAGCAGTTTACTTGGACGAGCTGAAGCTTTCTTT. Protein product: CASSLLGRAEAFF.

This clonotype was detected a few times. The chain couples TRBV6-4 to TRBJ2-2; D not resolved. The length of the CDR3 is 14 residues. V shed 0 bases and J shed 7 bases, with 9 bases lying between them. CDR1 is MRHNA and CDR2 is SNTAGT in the germline V gene. CDR3 sequence: CASSDSIAGGELFF. DNA for the CDR3: TGTGCCAGCAGTGACTCGATAGCCGGCGGGGAGCTGTTTTTT.

V gene TRBV28 combines with J gene TRBJ1-2; 8 bases are a match to TRBD1. Germline CDR1 and CDR2: MDHEN and SYDVKM. V was clipped by 5 bases and J by 8 bases; unmatched bases: 22. The CDR3 runs 18 residues. The CDR3, as DNA: TGTGCCAGCAGTACCTTTTCCGGGACAGGAGTCGGGGACGAGGGCTACACCTTC. This sequence encodes CASSTFSGTGVGDEGYTF.

This clonotype was seen more than once but under ten times. One junction end disagrees with the germline gene, perhaps due to a read error. The chain uses TRBV7-7 and TRBJ2-7; D is possibly TRBD2 (6 bases). Germline CDR1 and CDR2: SSHAT and FNYEAQ (reference sequence). The CDR3 consists of 14 residues. The CDR3 sequence: CASSSGGDSHEQYF. The CDR3 nucleotides are TGTGCTAGCAGCTCCGGAGGGGATTCCCACGAGCAGTACTTC.

This clonotype has at least ten counts. This rearrangement joins TRBV4-2 to TRBJ2-3; 12 bases agree with TRBD2. This CDR3 contains 16 residues. Germline CDR1 and CDR2: LGHNA and YNFKEQ. J gave up 5 bases and V 0 bases, and 3 bases lay outside the gene matches. CDR3 bases: TGTGCCAGCAGCCAAGAATCTAGCGGGGGGGGAGATACGCAGTATTTT. Protein product: CASSQESSGGGDTQYF.

There are a few counts of this clonotype. The chain links TRBV12-3 or TRBV12-4 to TRBJ2-1; D unresolved. The V end lost 5 bases, the J end lost 5 bases, and 16 bases lay between the germline ends. This CDR3 has 15 residues. This CDR3 is CASSPLGIWDNEQFF. CDR3 in DNA: TGTGCCAGCAGTCCCCTAGGGATTTGGGACAATGAGCAGTTCTTC.

This clonotype was counted only a few times. The chain recombines TRBV6-5 with TRBJ2-6; D tentatively fits TRBD1 or TRBD2 (5 bases each). CDR1 is MNHEY and CDR2 is SVGAGI in the germline V gene. The V end was cut by 7 bases, the J end by 0 bases, with 13 bases between. This CDR3 has 16 residues. The CDR3 spells CASMGTVSSGANVLTF. The CDR3 DNA reads as TGTGCCAGCATGGGGACCGTTTCCTCTGGGGCCAACGTCCTGACTTTC.

About this clonotype: Just one base apart from a much larger clone, this may be a read error. V gene TRBV20-1 combines with J gene TRBJ2-3; D gene ambiguous. The CDR3 spans 12 residues. Per the germline V gene, CDR1 is DFQATT and CDR2 is SNEGSKA (reference sequence). CDR3 nucleotide sequence: TGCAGTGCTAGTGAGTTCTCAGATGCGCAGTATTTT. Translating it yields CSASEFSDAQYF.

The rearrangement uses TRBV20-1 and TRBJ1-5; no clear D gene. The V gene lost 0 bases and the J gene lost 3 bases, with 6 bases spanning the gap. Germline-derived CDR1 and CDR2 are DFQATT and SNEGSKA (reference sequence). The CDR3 runs 13 residues. The CDR3 DNA is TGCAGTGCTAGAGACGGATTCAATCAGCCCCAGCATTTT. Residues: CSARDGFNQPQHF.

This clonotype turned up a few times. This rearrangement joins TRBV3-1 to TRBJ2-1; TRBD2 might be the D (7 bases). Germline CDR1 and CDR2: LGHDT and YNNKEL (reference sequence). This CDR3 has 17 residues. The V end was cut by 4 bases, the J end by 0 bases, with 16 bases between. The CDR3, as DNA: TGTGCCAGCAGCCCACTGCCGGGGGGCCCCTCCTACAATGAGCAGTTCTTC. Protein sequence: CASSPLPGGPSYNEQFF.

In regard to this clonotype: This clone may be a read error of a much larger clone one base away. This chain connects TRBV7-2 to TRBJ2-5, with 7 bases identical to TRBD2. The J call may be wrong; the DNA end is better matched by TRBJ2-1. Per the germline V gene, CDR1 is SGHTA and CDR2 is FQGNSA. There are 15 residues in the CDR3. The CDR3 DNA reads TGTGCCAGCAGCCGTATGAGCGGGGATCAAGAGACCCAGTTCTTC. Protein product: CASSRMSGDQETQFF.

This clonotype was counted between two and nine times. The chain recombines TRBV14 with TRBJ1-1; 9 bases line up with TRBD1. Trimming at V came to 1 base and at J to 4 bases, leaving 1 base not matched to a gene. The germline V gene has CDR1 SGHDN and CDR2 FVKESK. The length of the CDR3 is 14 residues. The CDR3 loop is CASSQVQGATEAFF. CDR3 coding DNA: TGTGCCAGCAGCCAAGTACAGGGGGCCACTGAAGCTTTCTTT.

This clonotype turned up a few times. The V call is TRBV7-2, the J call TRBJ2-5; D gene unclear. V gave up 4 bases and J gave up 0 bases, with 12 bases separating them. The germline V gene has CDR1 SGHTA and CDR2 FQGNSA. The CDR3 has 15 residues. CDR3 loop: CASSSREGYQETQYF. The CDR3, as DNA: TGTGCCAGCAGCTCCCGCGAAGGGTACCAAGAGACCCAGTACTTC.

Concerning this clonotype: This may come from a read error, since a much larger clone is one base off. The chain uses TRBV2 and TRBJ2-2; 7 nucleotides agree with TRBD1. With V trimmed by 1 base and J by 3 bases, 2 bases remained unmatched. The CDR3 is 15 residues long. Germline CDR1 SNHLY, CDR2 FYNNEI. CDR3 protein: CASSEGTGDTGELFF. In DNA form, the CDR3 reads TGTGCCAGCAGTGAAGGGACAGGCGACACCGGGGAGCTGTTTTTT.